This T cell receptor beta chain was sequenced in a study of spatial heterogeneity in lung cancer. Documented time point: sample taken at primary tumor resection. The input material, whole RNA from tumor, nontumor lung or frozen PBMC, was sequenced unsorted. This clonotype was counted at least ten times. V lost 4 bases and J lost 3, with 13 bases in between. From germline, CDR1 is GTSNPN and CDR2 SVGIG (reference sequence). The CDR3 is 14 residues long. TCRdb used MiXCR to reprocess the 5' RACE reads, holding one entry per CDR3 protein. Here the sample spans about 23,000 distinct CDR3 sequences, 4.7% being singletons.

Sample: PBMCs, taken at surgery. The genes are TRBV30 and TRBJ2-1, with D uncertain. This TCR was recovered from a male donor with early-stage non-small cell lung cancer. The CDR3 DNA reads TGTGCCTGGACTTCGGTCCGGAGCTACAATGAGCAGTTCTTC. This translates into CAWTSVRSYNEQFF. The whole variable domain, filled in from reference TRBV30 and TRBJ2-1, reads SQTIHQWPATLVQPVGSPLSLECTVEGTSNPNLYWYRQAAGRGLQLLFYSVGIGQISSEVPQNLSASRPQDRQFILSSKKLLLSDSGFYLCAWTSVRSYNEQFFGPGTRLTVL.